The clone carrying this T cell receptor (beta chain) has just a few counts. Its matching antigen is unknown. This record belongs to a study of neurological immune-mediated disorders. Study-level points and caveats: Private repertoires in all groups were suggested, as expanded clones shared no CDR3 amino acid sequences across subjects. HTLV-1-associated myelopathy ranked highest for TCR clonal expansion and multiple sclerosis lowest, beneath healthy controls.

This CDR3 comprises 14 residues. Germline V CDR1 and CDR2: MNHNS, SASEGT. With 4 bases clipped from V and 3 bases from J, the junction kept 4 bases outside the gene matches. TCRdb processed the 5' RACE reads anew with MiXCR; each CDR3 protein has one entry. The sample records some 60,000 distinct CDR3 sequences, roughly 9.7% being singletons. Stated time point: longitudinal time-point 2. The starting material, 2 million PBMCs stored at -80 C, gave rise to the unsorted libraries. The sequencing sample was made of PBMCs. This receptor was identified in a man aged 25 to 40 in good health. The V and J genes are TRBV6-1 and TRBJ1-1; 8 nucleotides align to TRBD1. CDR3 nucleotides: TGTGCCAGCAGTGCCTCGGACAGGGACACTGAAGCTTTCTTT. This encodes CASSASDRDTEAFF.